This T cell receptor (beta chain) came from a study of CD8+CD57+ T cells in acquired aplastic anemia. Study background: Quantities of DNA derived from sorted CD4+ and CD8+ cells averaged around 3 ug. Healthy donor CD4+ samples were sequenced to a depth that averaged about 10.8 million reads. Overall study findings and caveats: Between patients and controls, about 31 CD8+ CDR3 sequences were found in common. Significance was not reached for CD8+ Simpson's diversity between patients and controls.

Template material for TCR beta VDJ and CDR3 profiling consisted of genomic DNA. TCRdb re-called the reads with MiXCR, one entry per CDR3 protein. The sample has 400,000 to 450,000 distinct CDR3 sequences, about two thirds seen once. The V gene lost 4 bases and the J gene lost 12 bases, with 13 bases spanning the gap. Germline V gene lookup returns CDR1 SGHTS and CDR2 YDEGEE. This CDR3 spans 11 amino acids. About this clonotype: Its antigen is undetermined.

V usage is TRBV5-8 and J usage is TRBJ1-2; D is unresolved. The sequence was collected from a human donor in good health, serving as a control. Sequencing was carried out using sorted CD4+, CD8+, or CD8+CD57+ T cells (not recorded which) from PBMCs. Here the CDR3 reads CASSDTWVHTF. CDR3 DNA: TGTGCCAGCAGCGACACTTGGGTCCACACCTTC.